Each of the 11 T cell receptor beta chains below was sequenced from the same sample in a study of T cell responses to AZD1222 COVID-19 vaccine. Data came from immunoSEQ multiplex PCR; TCRdb stores just in-frame clones and leaves some out. The sample consists of some 60,000 clones, roughly 80% of them appearing once. The material was peripheral blood, obtained 28 days after the second AZD1222 dose. The receptors stem from an adult who received the AZD1222 COVID-19 vaccine.

This rearrangement joins TRBV6-5 to TRBJ1-1; a weak D match, TRBD1 (5 bases). Trimming removed 0 bases from V and 5 bases from J, with 13 bases in between. CDR1 and CDR2 from the germline V gene are MNHEY and SVGAGI. The length of the CDR3 is 15 residues. The CDR3 nucleotides read TGTGCCAGCAGTTACTCGATGGGGACCGGGACTGAAGCTTTCTTT. This gives the protein CASSYSMGTGTEAFF.

This clone has a single count. The gene calls are TRBV6-6 and TRBJ1-5; a possible D gene is TRBD1 (5 bases). V lost 2 bases, J lost 4 bases, and 9 bases lay in between. The CDR3 spans 14 residues. The germline CDR1 and CDR2 sequences are MNHNY and SVGAGI (reference sequence). CDR3 coding DNA: TGTGCCAGCAGTTACGTCGGGGGAAATCAGCCCCAGCATTTT. Protein product: CASSYVGGNQPQHF.

The chain uses TRBV29-1 and TRBJ2-5, with D uncertain. This CDR3 comprises 12 residues. Looked up from germline, CDR1 is SQVTM and CDR2 is ANQGSEA. V was shortened by 4 bases and J by 5 bases, with 11 bases between the two germline ends. The CDR3 coding sequence is TGCAGCGTTGGGAAACTCGGGGAGACCCAGTACTTC. Translated: CSVGKLGETQYF.

The rearrangement uses TRBV5-1 and TRBJ1-5; TRBD1 might be the D (6 bases). CDR3 length: 14 residues. The germline V gene encodes CDR1 SGHRS and CDR2 YFSETQ. V lost 6 bases and J 2 bases, leaving 12 bases between the germline ends. CDR3: CASTGGGGNQPQHF. The DNA for the CDR3 is TGCGCCAGCACCGGAGGGGGGGGCAATCAGCCCCAGCATTTT.

In its sample, this clone was seen once. V is TRBV14 and J is TRBJ1-2; TRBD1 might be the D (5 bases). The V gene's germline CDR1 is SGHDN and CDR2 FVKESK. This CDR3 spans 13 amino acids. V lost 1 base and J 8 bases, leaving 11 bases between the germline ends. Here the CDR3 reads CASSQVGAGGYTF. The DNA of the CDR3 is TGTGCCAGCAGCCAAGTAGGGGCTGGCGGCTACACCTTC. Full variable domain (outside the CDR3, taken from reference TRBV14 and TRBJ1-2): EAGVTQFPSHSVIEKGQTVTLRCDPISGHDNLYWYRRVMGKEIKFLLHFVKESKQDESGMPNNRFLAERTGGTYSTLKVQPAELEDSGVYFCASSQVGAGGYTFGSGTRLTVV.

The chain couples TRBV6-1 to TRBJ1-5; D possibly corresponds to TRBD1 (5 bases). The CDR3 has 17 amino acids. Between the trimmed V and J ends, which lost 2 bases and 0 bases, there was a span of 14 bases. Germline CDR1 MNHNS, CDR2 SASEGT. The CDR3 region has the DNA TGTGCCAGCAGTGAAAGTTTTGGGGGAATTAGCAATCAGCCCCAGCATTTT. It encodes CASSESFGGISNQPQHF.

The chain links TRBV2 to TRBJ2-1, with a tentative D call TRBD1 (6 bases). Germline V CDR1 and CDR2: SNHLY, FYNNEI. CDR3 length: 15 residues. V lost 3 bases to trimming and J lost 3 bases, with 12 bases between them. The DNA of the CDR3 is TGTGCCAGCAGTGACCGGGACAAATACTACAATGAGCAGTTCTTC. Protein product: CASSDRDKYYNEQFF.

This clone came up once. The chain uses TRBV6-5 and TRBJ1-1, with D possibly matching TRBD1 (6 bases). CDR3 length: 12 amino acids. The germline CDR1 and CDR2 sequences are MNHEY and SVGAGI. V lost 4 bases to trimming and J lost 10 bases, with 13 bases between them. The CDR3 sequence is CASSSQGGGAFF. The CDR3 DNA follows: TGTGCCAGCAGTTCTCAGGGAGGGGGAGCTTTCTTT.

This clone is a singleton in its sample. The chain employs TRBV7-9 and TRBJ2-7, with D tentatively TRBD1 or TRBD2 (5 bases each). The germline V gene encodes CDR1 SEHNR and CDR2 FQNEAQ (reference sequence). This CDR3 spans 15 amino acids. Between the trimmed V and J ends, which lost 0 bases and 2 bases, there was a span of 11 bases. The CDR3 reads CASSLAGDGAYEQYF. The CDR3 nucleotides read TGTGCCAGCAGCTTAGCGGGGGATGGGGCCTACGAGCAGTACTTC.

V gene TRBV9 combines with J gene TRBJ1-1; D is unresolved. Trimming stripped 0 bases from V and 3 bases from J, with 12 bases between. CDR3 size: 15 residues. CDR1 is SGDLS, CDR2 YYNGEE, per germline. CDR3 DNA sequence: TGTGCCAGCAGCGTAGACGGCATCCTGGACACTGAAGCTTTCTTT. As protein: CASSVDGILDTEAFF.

This clone was seen a handful of times. The chain couples TRBV7-2 to TRBJ1-6; D ambiguous. There are 15 residues in the CDR3. V gave up 0 bases and J gave up 10 bases, with 13 bases separating them. In germline, CDR1 is SGHTA, CDR2 FQGNSA. The CDR3 loop reads CASSLASGEGSPLHF. The CDR3 DNA follows: TGTGCCAGCAGCTTAGCCTCGGGTGAAGGATCACCCCTCCACTTT.